The 21 T cell receptor beta chains in this list originate from one sample, sequenced in a study of T cells in Graves' hyperthyroidism and ophthalmopathy. Amplified TCR beta CDR3 regions derived from RNA transcripts. During a first-round RT-PCR of the TCR CDR3, the HTBI primer set was used. One entry per CDR3 protein results from TCRdb running MiXCR on the multiplex PCR reads. The sample holds 300,000 to 450,000 distinct CDR3 sequences, roughly 13% seen once. Sequencing was performed on blood. The receptor set was obtained from a woman aged 55-69 years with Graves' hyperthyroidism.

This clonotype was seen many times. The chain recombines TRBV20-1 with TRBJ1-1; the D is unclear. This CDR3 has 11 amino acids. The germline V gene has CDR1 DFQATT and CDR2 SNEGSKA (reference sequence). CDR3 residues: CSVSWNTEAFF. The DNA for the CDR3 is TGCAGCGTTAGTTGGAACACTGAAGCTTTCTTT.

Note on this clonotype: This clone may be a read error of a much larger clone one base away. The V gene is TRBV12-3 or TRBV12-4, the J gene TRBJ2-1, with a weak D call TRBD2 (6 bases). This CDR3 contains 18 residues. V lost 4 bases, J lost 4 bases, and 23 bases lay in between. As DNA, the CDR3 is TGTGCCAGCAGTTACTCGACTTTCGGCGGGGCCACTTACAATGAGCAGTTCTTC. This encodes CASSYSTFGGATYNEQFF.

This clonotype was counted at least ten times. The gene calls are TRBV6-1 and TRBJ1-1; 9 bases are shared with TRBD1. J gave up 0 bases and V 6 bases, and 5 bases lay outside the gene matches. From germline, CDR1 is MNHNS and CDR2 SASEGT. The CDR3 is made up of 15 amino acids. The DNA of the CDR3 is TGTGCCAGCAGGCGACAGGGGGTGGTGAACACTGAAGCTTTCTTT. Translated, it gives CASRRQGVVNTEAFF.

This clonotype was counted many times. The V and J genes are TRBV5-1 and TRBJ2-1; 7 bases map to TRBD1. The trim removed 4 bases at V and 4 bases at J, leaving 5 bases unmatched. Looked up from germline, CDR1 is SGHRS and CDR2 is YFSETQ. The CDR3 extends over 14 amino acids. The CDR3 loop is CASSDGTDYNEQFF. In DNA, the CDR3 is TGCGCCAGCAGCGACGGGACAGATTACAATGAGCAGTTCTTC.

As DNA, the CDR3 is TGTGCCAGCAGCTTAGGGATTCAGGGGGCGCAGGGGGAGACCCAGTACTTC. Translation: CASSLGIQGAQGETQYF. The chain joins TRBV7-2 to TRBJ2-5; TRBD1 aligns across 8 bases. Looked up from germline, CDR1 is SGHTA and CDR2 is FQGNSA. J was trimmed by 5 bases and V by 1 base; bases with no gene match: 12. This CDR3 is built from 17 residues.

This clonotype has a count of ten or more. This chain links TRBV28 with TRBJ2-1; 8 nucleotides match TRBD1. Germline lookup yields CDR1 MDHEN and CDR2 SYDVKM. Losses at the gene ends were 6 bases for V and 10 bases for J; bases not matched to a gene: 11. This CDR3 region has 14 residues. This chain's CDR3 is CASRTGDVSSEQFF. CDR3 nucleotide sequence: TGTGCCAGCAGGACAGGGGATGTTTCATCCGAGCAGTTCTTC.

The CDR3 coding sequence is TGTGCCAGCAAACCCTGGGGGCGAGGCGAAAAACTGTTTTTT. This encodes CASKPWGRGEKLFF. The chain uses TRBV6-1 and TRBJ1-4, with D maybe TRBD1 (6 bases). CDR1 and CDR2 from the germline V gene are MNHNS and SASEGT. V was shortened by 7 bases and J by 8 bases, with 17 bases between the two germline ends. The CDR3 runs 14 residues.

This clonotype appeared many times. The chain employs TRBV30 and TRBJ2-7; a possible D gene is TRBD1 (6 bases). Germline V CDR1 and CDR2: GTSNPN, SVGIG (reference sequence). The V and J ends lost 1 base and 5 bases respectively, with 21 bases between them. There are 16 residues in the CDR3. The CDR3 spells CAWSAPGGGPRNEQYF. DNA for the CDR3: TGTGCCTGGAGTGCCCCTGGTGGGGGCCCACGGAACGAGCAGTACTTC.

This clonotype was picked up many times. The chain is built from TRBV6-1 and TRBJ2-1; tentatively, D is TRBD2 (5 bases). With 7 bases removed from V and 4 bases from J, the gap between germline ends came to 20 bases. The germline gives CDR1 MNHNS, CDR2 SASEGT. There are 16 residues in the CDR3. This chain's CDR3 is CASTPLGGSVYNEQFF. CDR3 DNA sequence: TGTGCCAGCACTCCCCTGGGCGGTAGCGTGTACAATGAGCAGTTCTTC.

This clonotype has at least ten counts. V and J are TRBV18 and TRBJ2-3, with D hard to call. Germline assignment: CDR1 KGHSH and CDR2 LQKENI. V lost 4 bases, J lost 3 bases, and 8 bases lay in between. The CDR3 covers 13 residues. The CDR3, as DNA: TGTGCCAGCTCACTTGATCCTACAGATACGCAGTATTTT. It yields the protein CASSLDPTDTQYF.

Ten or more counts support this clonotype. The rearrangement joins TRBV11-2 to TRBJ1-1, with 7 bases identical to TRBD1. The CDR3 is 17 residues long. Looked up from germline, CDR1 is SGHAT and CDR2 is FQNNGV. Germline trimming cut 5 bases from V and 3 bases from J; bases unmatched to any gene: 15. DNA of the CDR3: TGTGCCAGCAGCAGTCTCCGGAGGGGGCGCACCTACACTGAAGCTTTCTTT. Translating gives CASSSLRRGRTYTEAFF.

This clonotype was picked up many times. This rearrangement joins TRBV10-3 to TRBJ2-1, with a weak D call TRBD1 (6 bases). The CDR3 extends over 13 amino acids. Germline V CDR1 and CDR2: ENHRY, SYGVKD. V dropped 6 bases and J dropped 8 bases, with 14 bases sitting between them. This CDR3 is CAIRDRPTDEQFF. As DNA, the CDR3 is TGTGCCATCAGGGACAGACCTACGGATGAGCAGTTCTTC.

In this sample, this clonotype turned up many times. The rearrangement links TRBV10-3 to TRBJ2-1; 12 bases align to TRBD2. The trim removed 5 bases at V and 7 bases at J, leaving 6 bases unmatched. The germline gives CDR1 ENHRY, CDR2 SYGVKD. The CDR3 is made up of 15 amino acids. The CDR3 nucleotides read TGTGCCATCAGTTCGACTAGCGGGAGAGGAAATGAGCAGTTCTTC. This codes for CAISSTSGRGNEQFF.

The sample holds many counts of this clonotype. V and J are TRBV5-1 and TRBJ1-1; TRBD1 aligns across 7 bases. The ends lost 4 bases at V and 1 base at J; junction bases unmatched: 7. CDR1 SGHRS and CDR2 YFSETQ come from the germline V gene. The CDR3 sequence is 15 residues long. The CDR3 DNA follows: TGCGCCAGCAGCGACCAGGGGGAGGGGAACACTGAAGCTTTCTTT. Protein: CASSDQGEGNTEAFF.

This clonotype was counted ten times or more. V is TRBV20-1 and J is TRBJ2-1; 10 positions match TRBD2. This CDR3 comprises 15 residues. Germline loops: CDR1 DFQATT, CDR2 SNEGSKA (reference sequence). Unmatched junction bases numbered 10, after V lost 3 bases and J lost 8 bases. Here the CDR3 reads CSASPASGRAHEQFF. CDR3 coding DNA: TGCAGTGCTAGCCCAGCCAGCGGGAGGGCCCATGAGCAGTTCTTC.

The sample holds a few counts of this clonotype. This sequence joins TRBV2 and TRBJ1-5; no clear D gene. Trimming stripped 2 bases from V and 4 bases from J, with 12 bases between. Germline CDR1 and CDR2: SNHLY and FYNNEI. The CDR3 contains 15 residues. The DNA of the CDR3 is TGTGCCAGCAGTGAAATTTCGGGAAAGAATCAGCCCCAGCATTTT. It encodes CASSEISGKNQPQHF.

CDR3 in DNA: TGTGCCACCAGTGACCAACGCTCGAACGGGGCCTACGAGCAGTACTTC. Residues: CATSDQRSNGAYEQYF. The genes are TRBV24-1 and TRBJ2-7; maybe TRBD2 (5 bases). The CDR3 is 16 residues long. Trimming left V 4 bases short and J 2 bases short, with 17 bases between. Germline values: CDR1 KGHDR, CDR2 SFDVKD.

The sample holds a few counts of this clonotype. V is TRBV19 and J is TRBJ2-7; 12 bases map to TRBD1. The CDR3 runs 14 residues. The V and J ends lost 4 bases and 7 bases, in that order; junction bases with no gene match: 5. Germline CDR1 is LNHDA and CDR2 is SQIVND (reference sequence). The CDR3 DNA reads as TGTGCCAGTAGTACCCGGGACAGGGGGCGTGAGCAGTACTTC. It encodes CASSTRDRGREQYF.

This clonotype was seen repeatedly, ten times or more. V is TRBV12-5 and J is TRBJ2-5, with TRBD2 as a possible D gene (5 bases). Germline V gives CDR1 LGHNT, CDR2 FRNRAP. The CDR3 is 13 amino acids. The V gene lost 6 bases and the J gene lost 4 bases, with 12 bases spanning the gap. Here the CDR3 reads CASGPVAGETQYF. As DNA, the CDR3 is TGTGCTAGTGGCCCTGTTGCGGGAGAGACCCAGTACTTC.

This clonotype appeared a few times. This chain joins TRBV5-1 and TRBJ1-1, with D perhaps matching TRBD1 (6 bases). Trimming pared 4 bases from V and 8 bases from J, leaving 15 bases between. From germline, CDR1 is SGHRS and CDR2 YFSETQ. The CDR3 runs 13 residues. CDR3 nucleotides: TGCGCCAGCAGCGCCGGGGGCTATCCCGAAGCTTTCTTT. Its protein is CASSAGGYPEAFF.

This clonotype appeared many times. The chain combines TRBV20-1 with TRBJ2-1; TRBD2 agrees at 7 bases. V was pared by 5 bases and J by 0 bases, with 13 bases of the junction left unmatched. The CDR3 extends over 17 amino acids. Germline loops: CDR1 DFQATT, CDR2 SNEGSKA (reference sequence). This chain's CDR3 is CSAHTLAGLSSYNEQFF. CDR3 DNA: TGCAGTGCTCACACCTTAGCGGGCCTGAGCTCCTACAATGAGCAGTTCTTC.